The next 27 T cell receptor beta chains were all read from a single sample in a study of blood T cell repertoires in COVID-19. The table came from immunoSEQ multiplex PCR; TCRdb's copy has only in-frame clones and leaves some out. In the table there are about 180,000 clones, around 89% of which are singletons. The specimen was peripheral blood. The source of these receptors is a woman aged 30 to 39 with acute or convalescent COVID-19.

J is TRBJ2-1 and V is TRBV11-3, with 13 bases that match TRBD2. The CDR3 covers 18 residues. V shed 4 bases and J 1 base; nucleotides not matched to a gene: 7. Germline values: CDR1 SGHNT, CDR2 YENEEA. CDR3 amino acids: CASSSLAGGPGSYNEQFF. CDR3 nucleotide sequence: TGTGCCAGCAGCTCACTAGCGGGAGGGCCCGGTTCCTACAATGAGCAGTTCTTC.

The chain joins TRBV29-1 to TRBJ2-1; D possibly corresponds to TRBD1 (6 bases). Trimming took off 3 bases at V and 3 bases at J, with 18 bases between the two ends. Germline lookup yields CDR1 SQVTM and CDR2 ANQGSEA. The CDR3 is 16 amino acids. The CDR3 region is CSVEGQLREIYNEQFF. The CDR3 region has the DNA TGCAGCGTTGAGGGACAACTGAGAGAAATCTACAATGAGCAGTTCTTC.

The genes are TRBV2 and TRBJ2-1; the D gene is possibly TRBD2 (5 bases). V lost 8 bases and J lost 3, with 11 bases in between. The germline gives CDR1 SNHLY, CDR2 FYNNEI. The CDR3 contains 13 residues. CDR3 DNA sequence: TGTGCCAGCCAAGGGAGAGGCTACAATGAGCAGTTCTTC. Encoded protein: CASQGRGYNEQFF.

J is TRBJ1-3 and V is TRBV5-1; D is undetermined. V was trimmed by 2 bases and J by 0 bases, leaving 9 bases between them. Per germline, CDR1 SGHRS and CDR2 YFSETQ. CDR3 length: 15 residues. For the CDR3, the DNA is TGCGCCAGCAGCTTTGGGTGGAGCTCTGGAAACACCATATATTTT. Its translation: CASSFGWSSGNTIYF.

The rearrangement joins TRBV7-2 to TRBJ1-5; TRBD1 might be the D (6 bases). This CDR3 is built from 13 residues. The V gene's germline CDR1 is SGHTA and CDR2 FQGNSA. The V and J ends lost 3 bases and 9 bases respectively, with 12 bases between them. The CDR3 here is CASSFGPQGPQHF. CDR3 DNA sequence: TGTGCCAGCAGCTTTGGACCACAGGGGCCCCAGCATTTT.

The chain recombines TRBV27 with TRBJ1-2, with 7 nucleotides matching TRBD1. Germline trimming cut 4 bases from V and 5 bases from J; bases unmatched to any gene: 7. CDR3 length equals 14 residues. The germline V gene has CDR1 MNHEY and CDR2 SMNVEV (reference sequence). Here the CDR3 reads CASSSQRQGYGYTF. Written as DNA, the CDR3 is TGTGCCAGCAGTTCCCAACGACAGGGTTATGGCTACACCTTC.

The chain links TRBV6-5 to TRBJ2-1; TRBD1 might be the D (5 bases). The CDR3 sequence is 14 residues long. Germline V gene sequence: CDR1 MNHEY, CDR2 SVGAGI. The ends were cut back, 5 bases at V and 0 bases at J, with 8 bases in the middle. The CDR3 is CASSIRDSYNEQFF. Written as DNA, the CDR3 is TGTGCCAGCAGTATCAGGGACTCCTACAATGAGCAGTTCTTC.

V usage is TRBV30 and J usage is TRBJ1-4; D gene ambiguous. Germline CDR1 and CDR2: GTSNPN and SVGIG (reference sequence). The CDR3 is 12 residues long. Trimming removed 0 bases at V and 8 bases at J, with 7 bases between. The CDR3 DNA reads TGTGCCTGGAGTGTCTACGGGGAAAAACTGTTTTTT. As protein: CAWSVYGEKLFF.

The gene calls are TRBV2 and TRBJ2-3; 7 nucleotides line up with TRBD2. V lost 7 bases, J lost 4 bases, and 2 bases stayed unmatched. Germline V gene sequence: CDR1 SNHLY, CDR2 FYNNEI. CDR3 length: 12 amino acids. CDR3 DNA: TGTGCCAGCAACCGGGAGGCAGATACGCAGTATTTT. Translation: CASNREADTQYF.

V usage is TRBV12-3 or TRBV12-4 and J usage is TRBJ1-3; D not certain. The CDR3 is made up of 13 amino acids. Trimming removed 2 bases from V and 3 bases from J, with 5 bases in between. The CDR3 sequence is CASSLLFGNTIYF. The CDR3 DNA reads TGTGCCAGCAGTTTACTTTTTGGAAACACCATATATTTT.

The chain combines TRBV9 with TRBJ2-7, with D possibly TRBD2 on 5 matching bases. Trimming took 4 bases from V and 6 from J, leaving 14 bases between them. The germline V gene has CDR1 SGDLS and CDR2 YYNGEE. This CDR3 is 13 amino acids long. The CDR3 DNA sequence: TGTGCCAGCAGCCACGGAGGCTGGGGCGAGCAGTACTTC. It is translated as CASSHGGWGEQYF.

The genes are TRBV7-9 and TRBJ1-4, with 8 bases fitting TRBD1. CDR3 size: 14 residues. Germline trimming cut 4 bases from V and 7 bases from J; bases unmatched to any gene: 5. Germline V gene data show CDR1 as SEHNR and CDR2 as FQNEAQ (reference sequence). Here the CDR3 DNA reads TGTGCCAGCAGCTACGGACAGGGCGTTGAAAAACTGTTTTTT. Its protein is CASSYGQGVEKLFF. The variable domain in full, with the rest retrieved from reference TRBV7-9 and TRBJ1-4, is DTGVSQNPRHKITKRGQNVTFRCDPISEHNRLYWYRQTLGQGPEFLTYFQNEAQLEKSRLLSDRFSAERPKGSFSTLEIQRTEQGDSAMYLCASSYGQGVEKLFFGSGTQLSVL.

V usage is TRBV4-2 and J usage is TRBJ2-1, with 7 bases matching TRBD2. Germline V gives CDR1 LGHNA, CDR2 YNFKEQ. Unmatched junction bases numbered 2, after V lost 3 bases and J lost 0 bases. The CDR3 is made up of 15 amino acids. For the CDR3, the DNA is TGTGCCAGCAGCCAGGGGGGGAGCTCCTACAATGAGCAGTTCTTC. The encoded protein is CASSQGGSSYNEQFF.

The genes are TRBV5-6 and TRBJ1-1, with TRBD1 matching 8 bases. CDR1 is SGHDT and CDR2 is YYEEEE in the germline V gene. The CDR3 length is 13 residues. V lost 4 bases, J lost 8 bases, and 7 bases stayed unmatched. CDR3 coding DNA: TGTGCCAGCAGCACCCCCTGGACAGGGGAAGCTTTCTTT. Encoded protein: CASSTPWTGEAFF.

The V and J genes are TRBV2 and TRBJ2-3, with a tentative D call TRBD2 (5 bases). Trimming cost V 6 bases and J 2 bases, with 12 bases left between them. There are 14 residues in the CDR3. CDR1 SNHLY and CDR2 FYNNEI come from the germline V gene. In DNA, the CDR3 is TGTGCCAGCAGCTCCACTAGGAACACAGATACGCAGTATTTT. This translates into CASSSTRNTDTQYF.

The V call is TRBV2, the J call TRBJ1-2, with D possibly being TRBD1 (6 bases). The CDR3 totals 12 residues. Per the germline V gene, CDR1 is SNHLY and CDR2 is FYNNEI. Between the trimmed V and J ends, which lost 10 bases and 8 bases, there was a span of 17 bases. The CDR3 protein is CATYTGSQGYTF. Here the CDR3 DNA reads TGTGCCACTTATACAGGGTCACAGGGCTACACCTTC.

The chain carries TRBV12-3 or TRBV12-4 and TRBJ1-5, with D maybe TRBD1 (5 bases). The CDR3 length is 13 residues. The V end was cut by 1 base, the J end by 6 bases, with 7 bases between. For the CDR3, the DNA is TGTGCCAGCAGTTTAGAAAGGGGTCAGCCCCAGCATTTT. It is translated as CASSLERGQPQHF.

This sequence joins TRBV2 and TRBJ2-1; D perhaps matches TRBD2 (6 bases). The CDR3 is made up of 13 amino acids. With 7 bases removed from V and 5 bases from J, the gap between germline ends came to 12 bases. Germline V lookup: CDR1 SNHLY, CDR2 FYNNEI. In DNA form, the CDR3 reads TGTGCCAGCAACGGGGGAGAGAACAATGAGCAGTTCTTC. Translated: CASNGGENNEQFF.

J is TRBJ1-2 and V is TRBV5-1; 9 bases match TRBD1. The CDR3 loop spans 13 amino acids. Trimming at V came to 6 bases and at J to 6 bases, leaving 6 bases not matched to a gene. Germline V gives CDR1 SGHRS, CDR2 YFSETQ. The CDR3 nucleotides are TGCGCCAGCAAGGGACAGGGCAACCATGGCTACACCTTC. This encodes CASKGQGNHGYTF. The full variable domain, rest sourced from reference TRBV5-1 and TRBJ1-2, is KAGVTQTPRYLIKTRGQQVTLSCSPISGHRSVSWYQQTPGQGLQFLFEYFSETQRNKGNFPGRFSGRQFSNSRSEMNVSTLELGDSALYLCASKGQGNHGYTFGSGTRLTVV.

The chain recombines TRBV5-1 with TRBJ1-2, with D maybe TRBD1 (6 bases). Trimming took 0 bases from V and 5 from J, leaving 8 bases between them. Germline V gene sequence: CDR1 SGHRS, CDR2 YFSETQ. The CDR3 has 13 residues. CDR3: CASSLGQVYGYTF. The CDR3 DNA reads as TGCGCCAGCAGCTTGGGACAGGTATATGGCTACACCTTC. The full variable domain, its missing parts supplied by reference TRBV5-1 and TRBJ1-2, is KAGVTQTPRYLIKTRGQQVTLSCSPISGHRSVSWYQQTPGQGLQFLFEYFSETQRNKGNFPGRFSGRQFSNSRSEMNVSTLELGDSALYLCASSLGQVYGYTFGSGTRLTVV.

This clone was recorded only once. V and J are TRBV24-1 and TRBJ1-2; 10 nucleotides line up with TRBD1. V dropped 9 bases and J dropped 6; count of bases not matched to a gene: 3. Germline V gives CDR1 KGHDR, CDR2 SFDVKD. This CDR3 is 12 amino acids long. The CDR3 region is CATSGTGDGYTF. CDR3 sequence (DNA): TGTGCCACCTCCGGGACAGGGGATGGCTACACCTTC.

This clone appeared a single time. The chain uses TRBV12-3 or TRBV12-4 and TRBJ1-1, with a weak D call TRBD1 (6 bases). The V and J ends lost 6 bases and 3 bases respectively, with 11 bases between them. This CDR3 is built from 13 residues. The CDR3 nucleotides are TGTGCCAGCAGGGCACAGGGCTACACTGAAGCTTTCTTT. It translates to CASRAQGYTEAFF.

J is TRBJ2-5 and V is TRBV30, with TRBD1 as a possible D gene (6 bases). There are 14 residues in the CDR3. Germline V CDR1 and CDR2: GTSNPN, SVGIG (reference sequence). Trimming pared 2 bases from V and 4 bases from J, leaving 14 bases between. The CDR3 DNA reads as TGTGCCTGGAGTAAGACAGGCATGGGAGAGACCCAGTACTTC. Translating gives CAWSKTGMGETQYF.

The J gene is TRBJ2-1, the V gene TRBV7-2, with D possibly matching TRBD2 (6 bases). In germline, CDR1 is SGHTA, CDR2 FQGNSA. V was clipped by 2 bases and J by 7 bases, with 12 bases between them. This CDR3 is 14 amino acids long. The CDR3 reads CASSLHGSVNEQFF. The DNA for the CDR3 is TGTGCCAGCAGCTTACACGGGAGTGTAAATGAGCAGTTCTTC.

The chain employs TRBV27 and TRBJ2-1; tentatively, D is TRBD1 (6 bases). CDR3 length equals 14 residues. Germline loops: CDR1 MNHEY, CDR2 SMNVEV (reference sequence). V was trimmed by 9 bases and J by 5 bases, leaving 17 bases between them. The CDR3 DNA is TGTGCCAGTTGGATGGGGGCTGGTAACAATGAGCAGTTCTTC. Translation: CASWMGAGNNEQFF.

V and J are TRBV9 and TRBJ2-1; TRBD2 matches 7 bases. The V gene's germline CDR1 is SGDLS and CDR2 YYNGEE. The CDR3 sequence is 20 residues long. With V trimmed by 3 bases and J by 3 bases, 21 bases remained unmatched. The CDR3 DNA follows: TGTGCCAGCAGCGACCCCCTTACCCTTGTAGCGGGCCATTTCTACAATGAGCAGTTCTTC. Protein product: CASSDPLTLVAGHFYNEQFF. Complete variable domain (other parts from reference TRBV9 and TRBJ2-1): DSGVTQTPKHLITATGQRVTLRCSPRSGDLSVYWYQQSLDQGLQFLIQYYNGEERAKGNILERFSAQQFPDLHSELNLSSLELGDSALYFCASSDPLTLVAGHFYNEQFFGPGTRLTVL.

The chain carries TRBV5-1 and TRBJ2-7; tentative D call: TRBD1 (6 bases). CDR3 length: 14 amino acids. Trimming pared 4 bases from V and 1 base from J, leaving 12 bases between. The germline CDR1 and CDR2 sequences are SGHRS and YFSETQ. DNA for the CDR3: TGCGCCAGCAGCCGGGACACCTATTCCTACGAGCAGTACTTC. Translating it yields CASSRDTYSYEQYF.